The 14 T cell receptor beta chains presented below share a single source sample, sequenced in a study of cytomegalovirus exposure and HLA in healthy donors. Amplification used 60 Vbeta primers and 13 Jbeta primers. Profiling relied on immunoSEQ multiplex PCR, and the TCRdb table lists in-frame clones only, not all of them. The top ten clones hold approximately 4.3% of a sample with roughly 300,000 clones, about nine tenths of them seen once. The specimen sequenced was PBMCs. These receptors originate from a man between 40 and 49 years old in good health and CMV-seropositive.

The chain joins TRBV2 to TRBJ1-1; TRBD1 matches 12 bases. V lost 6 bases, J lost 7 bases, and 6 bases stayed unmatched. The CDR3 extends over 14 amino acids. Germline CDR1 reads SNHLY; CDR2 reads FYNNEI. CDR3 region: CASSWDRGLSEAFF. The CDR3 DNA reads TGTGCCAGCAGCTGGGACAGGGGGCTTAGTGAAGCTTTCTTT.

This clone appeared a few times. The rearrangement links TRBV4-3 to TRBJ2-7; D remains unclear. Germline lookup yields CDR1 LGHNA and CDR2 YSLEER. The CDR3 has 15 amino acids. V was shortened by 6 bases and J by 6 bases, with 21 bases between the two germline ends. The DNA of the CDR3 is TGCGCCAGCAGTCCGTCTCTGGGTCCGACGGGCGAGCAGTACTTC. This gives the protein CASSPSLGPTGEQYF.

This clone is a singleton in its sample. CDR3 nucleotide sequence: TGTGCCTGGACTAGAGGTGGCCCCTACGAGCAGTACTTC. Translated, it gives CAWTRGGPYEQYF. The V gene is TRBV30, the J gene TRBJ2-7, with D uncertain. Germline V gives CDR1 GTSNPN, CDR2 SVGIG (reference sequence). V gave up 4 bases and J gave up 2 bases, with 12 bases separating them. The CDR3 has 13 amino acids.

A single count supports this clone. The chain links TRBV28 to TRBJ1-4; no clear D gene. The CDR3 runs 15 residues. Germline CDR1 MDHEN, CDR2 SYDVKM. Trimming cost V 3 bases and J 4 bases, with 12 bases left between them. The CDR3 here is CASSFSSGVNEKLFF. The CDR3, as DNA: TGTGCCAGCAGTTTCTCCTCCGGTGTTAATGAAAAACTGTTTTTT.

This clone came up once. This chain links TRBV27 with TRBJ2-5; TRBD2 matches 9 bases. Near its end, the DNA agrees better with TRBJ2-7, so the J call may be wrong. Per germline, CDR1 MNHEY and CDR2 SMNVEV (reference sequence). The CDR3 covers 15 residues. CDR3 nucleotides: TGTGCCAGCAGTTCGCTAGCGGGATCGCACTACGAGCAGTACTTC. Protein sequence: CASSSLAGSHYEQYF.

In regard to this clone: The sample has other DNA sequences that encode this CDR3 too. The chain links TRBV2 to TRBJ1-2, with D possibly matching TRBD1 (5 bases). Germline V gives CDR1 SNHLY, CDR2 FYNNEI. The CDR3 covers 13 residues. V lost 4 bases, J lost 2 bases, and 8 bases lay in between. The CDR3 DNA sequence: TGTGCCAGCAGTGCCGACAGCAACTATGGCTACACCTTC. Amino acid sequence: CASSADSNYGYTF. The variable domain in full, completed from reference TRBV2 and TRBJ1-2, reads EPEVTQTPSHQVTQMGQEVILRCVPISNHLYFYWYRQILGQKVEFLVSFYNNEISEKSEIFDDQFSVERPDGSNFTLKIRSTKLEDSAMYFCASSADSNYGYTFGSGTRLTVV.

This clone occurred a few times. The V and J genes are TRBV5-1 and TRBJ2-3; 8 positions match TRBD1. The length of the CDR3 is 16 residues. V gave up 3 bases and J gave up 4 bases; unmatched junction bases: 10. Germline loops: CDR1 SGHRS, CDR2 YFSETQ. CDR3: CASSSRQGARSDTQYF. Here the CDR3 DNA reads TGCGCCAGCAGCTCACGGCAGGGGGCTAGGTCAGATACGCAGTATTTT.

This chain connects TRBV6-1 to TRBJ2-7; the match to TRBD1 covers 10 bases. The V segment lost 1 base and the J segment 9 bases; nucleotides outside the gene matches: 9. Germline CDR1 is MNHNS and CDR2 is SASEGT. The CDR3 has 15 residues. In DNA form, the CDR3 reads TGTGCCAGCAGTGAAGAGGGACAGGGGCCGGGGGGGCAGTACTTC. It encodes CASSEEGQGPGGQYF.

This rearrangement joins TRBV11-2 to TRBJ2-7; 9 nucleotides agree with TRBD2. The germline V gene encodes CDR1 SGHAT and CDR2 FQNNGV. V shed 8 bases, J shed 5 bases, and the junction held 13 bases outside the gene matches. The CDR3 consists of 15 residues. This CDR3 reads CASRPSGRSRHEQYF. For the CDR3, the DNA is TGTGCCAGCCGACCAAGCGGGAGGTCTCGACACGAGCAGTACTTC.

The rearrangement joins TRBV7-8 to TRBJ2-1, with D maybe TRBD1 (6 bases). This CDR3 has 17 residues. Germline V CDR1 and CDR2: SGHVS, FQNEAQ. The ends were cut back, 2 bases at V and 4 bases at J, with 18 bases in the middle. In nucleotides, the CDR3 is TGTGCCAGCAGCTTAATCCAGGGGCAGACCCGATACAATGAGCAGTTCTTC. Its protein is CASSLIQGQTRYNEQFF.

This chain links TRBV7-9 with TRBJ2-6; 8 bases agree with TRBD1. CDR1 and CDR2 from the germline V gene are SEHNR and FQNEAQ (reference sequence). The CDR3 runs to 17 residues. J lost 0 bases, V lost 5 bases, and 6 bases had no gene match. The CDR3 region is CASSGSDRASGANVLTF. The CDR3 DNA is TGTGCCAGCAGCGGATCGGACAGGGCCTCTGGGGCCAACGTCCTGACTTTC.

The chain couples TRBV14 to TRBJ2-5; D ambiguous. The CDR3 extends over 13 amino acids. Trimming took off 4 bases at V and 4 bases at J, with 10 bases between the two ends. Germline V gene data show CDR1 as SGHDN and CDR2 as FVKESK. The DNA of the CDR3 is TGTGCCAGCAGCCGAGGCCTGGGAGAGACCCAGTACTTC. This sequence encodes CASSRGLGETQYF.

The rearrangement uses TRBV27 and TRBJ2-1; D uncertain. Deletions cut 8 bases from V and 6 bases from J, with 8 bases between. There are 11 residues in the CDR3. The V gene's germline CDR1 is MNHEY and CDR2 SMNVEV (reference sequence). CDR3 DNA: TGTGCCAGCCGGGTCTTCAATGAGCAGTTCTTC. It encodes CASRVFNEQFF.

The CDR3 region has the DNA TGTGCCAGCAGCTACAATGACCTTGGAGCCGATGAAAAACTGTTTTTT. Its protein product is CASSYNDLGADEKLFF. The chain combines TRBV28 with TRBJ1-4; the D is unclear. The CDR3 length is 16 residues. Germline V gene lookup returns CDR1 MDHEN and CDR2 SYDVKM. Trimming took off 6 bases at V and 6 bases at J, with 20 bases between the two ends.